This T cell receptor beta chain was recovered during a study of identical twins. Points from the study as a whole: It was possible that invariant MAIT and iNKT cells partly confounded the zero-insertion analyses.

Concerning this clonotype: Antigen unknown.

V lost 3 bases and J 0 bases, leaving 6 bases between the germline ends. Germline-derived CDR1 and CDR2 are DFQATT and SNEGSKA (reference sequence). The CDR3 spans 12 residues. TCRdb re-analysed the 5' RACE reads in MiXCR, keeping a single row per CDR3 protein. Among some 630,000 distinct CDR3 sequences listed, 7.1% were seen once. There were only healthy Caucasians among the donors. The same sample was also studied in work on yellow fever vaccine responses in identical twins.

The sample taken for sequencing was PBMCs. The TCR sequence derives from a woman between 18 and 29 years old in good health. The rearrangement uses TRBV20-1 and TRBJ2-7; unclear D gene. In DNA form, the CDR3 reads TGCAGTGCTAGGGCCGTCTCCTACGAGCAGTACTTC. Its protein product is CSARAVSYEQYF.